The 29 T cell receptor beta chains listed next were all sequenced from one sample in a study of cytomegalovirus exposure and HLA in healthy donors. A multiplex PCR was run with 60 Vbeta primers and 13 Jbeta primers. The repertoire was sequenced with immunoSEQ multiplex PCR; TCRdb's copy has only in-frame clones and lacks some. This table has about 98,000 clones, roughly three quarters appearing once. The sample comprised PBMCs. Receptors originate from a male donor in good health and CMV-seropositive.

The chain employs TRBV28 and TRBJ2-1; D is undetermined. The germline V and J ends were trimmed by 1 base and 9 bases, with 4 bases remaining between them. This CDR3 has 11 residues. CDR1 is MDHEN and CDR2 is SYDVKM in the germline V gene. The CDR3 region is CASSLSFEQFF. The CDR3 nucleotides are TGTGCCAGCAGTTTATCCTTTGAGCAGTTCTTC.

The genes are TRBV29-1 and TRBJ2-1; D remains ambiguous. Trimming pared 6 bases from V and 2 bases from J, leaving 11 bases between. The CDR3 totals 13 residues. Germline assignment: CDR1 SQVTM and CDR2 ANQGSEA. The CDR3 reads CSVTRNTYNEQFF. The CDR3 nucleotides read TGCAGCGTGACGCGGAACACCTACAATGAGCAGTTCTTC.

This clone has a single count. The rearrangement uses TRBV11-1 and TRBJ2-3; possibly TRBD2 for D (5 bases). Germline V gene data show CDR1 as SGHAT and CDR2 as FQDESV (reference sequence). This CDR3 is 13 amino acids long. Trimming left V 0 bases short and J 4 bases short, with 5 bases between. CDR3 sequence reads: CASSLAEADTQYF. The CDR3 coding sequence is TGTGCCAGCAGCTTAGCGGAGGCAGATACGCAGTATTTT.

The J gene is TRBJ2-1, the V gene TRBV11-2; 7 positions agree with TRBD2. This CDR3 comprises 16 residues. The V and J ends lost 1 base and 7 bases, in that order; junction bases with no gene match: 10. The germline V gene encodes CDR1 SGHAT and CDR2 FQNNGV. DNA of the CDR3: TGTGCCAGCAGCTTAGGGCGGGAGTTAATTAGGAATGAGCAGTTCTTC. The encoded protein is CASSLGRELIRNEQFF.

The J gene is TRBJ2-7, the V gene TRBV14; D remains unclear. The length of the CDR3 is 14 residues. Germline V lookup: CDR1 SGHDN, CDR2 FVKESK. Trimming cost V 1 base and J 0 bases, with 7 bases left between them. The CDR3 protein is CASSQAEYSYEQYF. The CDR3 DNA reads TGTGCCAGCAGCCAAGCAGAATACTCCTACGAGCAGTACTTC. The complete variable domain, with remaining parts taken from reference TRBV14 and TRBJ2-7, reads EAGVTQFPSHSVIEKGQTVTLRCDPISGHDNLYWYRRVMGKEIKFLLHFVKESKQDESGMPNNRFLAERTGGTYSTLKVQPAELEDSGVYFCASSQAEYSYEQYFGPGTRLTVT.

The rearrangement uses TRBV5-1 and TRBJ1-2; D is ambiguous. Germline V gives CDR1 SGHRS, CDR2 YFSETQ. The V gene lost 0 bases and the J gene lost 7 bases, with 13 bases spanning the gap. This CDR3 spans 14 amino acids. The CDR3 loop is CASSLGVTIGGYTF. CDR3 nucleotides: TGCGCCAGCAGCTTGGGGGTGACAATAGGTGGCTACACCTTC.

This chain connects TRBV5-6 to TRBJ2-5, with D possibly TRBD1 on 7 matching bases. The J call may be in error: the DNA end matches TRBJ2-7 better. The CDR3 contains 14 residues. Germline loops: CDR1 SGHDT, CDR2 YYEEEE. The CDR3 DNA reads TGTGCCAGCACTCTCCCAGGGGGGAAAAACGAGCAGTACTTC. This gives the protein CASTLPGGKNEQYF.

The CDR3 sequence is CASSFGTQDYEQYF. CDR3 coding DNA: TGCGCCAGCAGCTTCGGGACTCAGGACTACGAGCAGTACTTC. The V call is TRBV5-1, the J call TRBJ2-7; weak D call: TRBD2 (6 bases). V gave up 2 bases and J gave up 3 bases, with 12 bases separating them. This CDR3 has 14 residues. Germline-derived CDR1 and CDR2 are SGHRS and YFSETQ.

CDR3 coding DNA: TGTGCCAGCAGAGACAGGGTTTACGAGCAGTACTTC. Translating gives CASRDRVYEQYF. The chain carries TRBV6-5 and TRBJ2-7; 7 bases are shared with TRBD1. With 6 bases clipped from V and 4 bases from J, the junction kept 3 bases outside the gene matches. Germline CDR1 and CDR2: MNHEY and SVGAGI. The length of the CDR3 is 12 residues.

The gene calls are TRBV6-5 and TRBJ2-1; tentatively, D is TRBD2 (6 bases). CDR3 length: 15 residues. Germline V gives CDR1 MNHEY, CDR2 SVGAGI. With 5 bases removed from V and 6 bases from J, the gap between germline ends came to 17 bases. The CDR3 DNA is TGTGCCAGCAGTCCCCGACTAGACCCGGGCAATGAGCAGTTCTTC. It specifies CASSPRLDPGNEQFF.

The V and J genes are TRBV11-3 and TRBJ2-5; 9 nucleotides line up with TRBD2. The tail of the sequence fits TRBJ2-7 better, so the J call may be wrong. The CDR3 contains 15 residues. Germline assignment: CDR1 SGHNT and CDR2 YENEEA. CDR3 loop: CASSPGGGADHEQYF. CDR3 sequence (DNA): TGTGCCAGCAGCCCGGGCGGGGGGGCAGACCACGAGCAGTACTTC.

The chain couples TRBV29-1 to TRBJ2-2; D is perhaps TRBD1 or TRBD2 (10 bases each). The CDR3 has 19 residues. The germline V and J ends were trimmed by 8 bases and 7 bases, with 35 bases remaining between them. Germline V gene sequence: CDR1 SQVTM, CDR2 ANQGSEA. The CDR3 DNA is TGCAGCTCGACCCCGGGACAGGGGAGCGGGAGGGCCTCAAACGGGGAGCTGTTTTTT. This translates into CSSTPGQGSGRASNGELFF.

The genes are TRBV27 and TRBJ1-2; D might be TRBD1 (6 bases). Germline lookup yields CDR1 MNHEY and CDR2 SMNVEV (reference sequence). The V end lost 2 bases, the J end lost 4 bases, and 11 bases lay between the germline ends. The CDR3 consists of 14 residues. CDR3 amino acids: CASSLDGQLYGYTF. CDR3 DNA sequence: TGTGCCAGCAGTTTAGACGGACAGCTCTATGGCTACACCTTC.

The V and J genes are TRBV19 and TRBJ2-1, with 9 positions matching TRBD2. The V segment lost 8 bases and the J segment 1 base; nucleotides outside the gene matches: 12. Germline V gene sequence: CDR1 LNHDA, CDR2 SQIVND (reference sequence). This CDR3 spans 17 amino acids. The CDR3 nucleotides read TGTGCCAGTGGATTAGCGGGAGTACGGGGTTCCTACAATGAGCAGTTCTTC. It codes for CASGLAGVRGSYNEQFF.

The J gene is TRBJ2-7, the V gene TRBV4-1, with D perhaps matching TRBD2 (7 bases). Germline CDR1 reads MGHRA; CDR2 reads YSYEKL. This CDR3 is 15 amino acids long. V was clipped by 1 base and J by 7 bases, with 17 bases between them. Written as DNA, the CDR3 is TGCGCCAGCAGCCAAGGCGGGGCGGGGGCTGGGGAGCAGTACTTC. It translates to CASSQGGAGAGEQYF.

This clone has a handful of counts. An end of the junction does not agree with germline; a read error may underlie this. CDR3 nucleotides: TGTGCCAGCAGCTTGGAACTAGCGGGAGTCAAAAACAGTCAGTACTTC. It specifies CASSLELAGVKNSQYF. This chain uses TRBV5-4 with TRBJ2-4, with 11 nucleotides matching TRBD2. CDR1 is SGHNT, CDR2 YYREEE, per germline (reference sequence). The CDR3 has 16 residues.

In DNA, the CDR3 is TGCGCCAGCAGCTTGGACTCATCTACTGAAGCTTTCTTT. Residues: CASSLDSSTEAFF. The chain is built from TRBV5-1 and TRBJ1-1; D remains ambiguous. There are 13 residues in the CDR3. Deletions cut 0 bases from V and 5 bases from J, with 8 bases between. Germline V gene lookup returns CDR1 SGHRS and CDR2 YFSETQ.

The rearrangement uses TRBV27 and TRBJ2-1, with 9 bases that match TRBD2. Germline lookup yields CDR1 MNHEY and CDR2 SMNVEV (reference sequence). V was pared by 3 bases and J by 1 base, with 7 bases of the junction left unmatched. CDR3 length: 17 residues. The CDR3 protein is CASSLVSGSVSYNEQFF. CDR3 in DNA: TGTGCCAGCAGTTTGGTTAGCGGGAGCGTATCCTACAATGAGCAGTTCTTC.

The chain carries TRBV29-1 and TRBJ1-1, with 9 bases that match TRBD1. The ends lost 7 bases at V and 7 bases at J; junction bases unmatched: 10. In germline, CDR1 is SQVTM, CDR2 ANQGSEA. This CDR3 comprises 13 residues. CDR3 sequence reads: CSGTRDRVGEAFF. The CDR3 nucleotides read TGCAGCGGTACCCGGGACAGGGTTGGTGAAGCTTTCTTT.

This chain's CDR3 is CASSISGRSNEQFF. The CDR3 coding sequence is TGTGCCAGTAGTATTAGCGGGAGGTCCAATGAGCAGTTCTTC. The chain joins TRBV19 to TRBJ2-1; 10 nucleotides align to TRBD2. The V gene end was trimmed by 3 bases and the J gene end by 6 bases; junction bases not matched to a gene: 2. The CDR3 extends over 14 amino acids. The germline V gene has CDR1 LNHDA and CDR2 SQIVND (reference sequence).

The chain combines TRBV4-2 with TRBJ2-5; possible D gene TRBD1, 5 bases. V was clipped by 1 base and J by 10 bases, with 22 bases between them. The CDR3 is 16 residues long. Germline CDR1 is LGHNA and CDR2 is YNFKEQ. In DNA form, the CDR3 reads TGTGCCAGCAGCCAAGCCCCCGGGTCGGTCGAAGGGGACCAGTACTTC. It codes for CASSQAPGSVEGDQYF.

This clone was counted between two and nine times. The genes are TRBV6-1 and TRBJ2-5; 10 positions agree with TRBD2. Germline V gene lookup returns CDR1 MNHNS and CDR2 SASEGT. This CDR3 has 14 residues. Trimming removed 5 bases from V and 8 bases from J; junction bases left unmatched: 8. The CDR3 loop reads CASSTSGIITTQYF. The CDR3 nucleotides read TGTGCCAGCAGTACTAGCGGGATCATAACAACCCAGTACTTC.

The chain combines TRBV6-6 with TRBJ2-5; TRBD2 aligns across 9 bases. The end of the DNA is better explained by TRBJ2-7, so the J call may be wrong. The CDR3 length is 14 residues. Germline values: CDR1 MNHNY, CDR2 SVGAGI (reference sequence). CDR3 bases: TGTGCCAGCAGTTACTTAGCGGGAGTTTACGAGCAGTACTTC. This codes for CASSYLAGVYEQYF.

The chain carries TRBV28 and TRBJ1-2; 8 nucleotides line up with TRBD1. The germline gives CDR1 MDHEN, CDR2 SYDVKM. This CDR3 contains 14 residues. V lost 6 bases, J lost 4 bases, and 7 bases stayed unmatched. The CDR3 sequence: CASRNRGMSYGYTF. The CDR3 DNA reads as TGTGCCAGCAGGAACAGGGGGATGAGCTATGGCTACACCTTC.

A word on this clone: Other DNA sequences from this sample encode an identical CDR3 as well. The rearrangement links TRBV11-2 to TRBJ2-7; tentatively, D is TRBD2 (5 bases). The CDR3 is 15 amino acids. The germline V gene has CDR1 SGHAT and CDR2 FQNNGV. V lost 5 bases, J lost 1 base, and 15 bases lay in between. In DNA, the CDR3 is TGTGCCAGCAGCCCTCGGCTAGCAGGATCCTACGAGCAGTACTTC. Its protein product is CASSPRLAGSYEQYF.

CDR3 sequence (DNA): TGTGCCAGCAGTGGACAGGGGGGAGGCACCGGGGAGCTGTTTTTT. It encodes CASSGQGGGTGELFF. V usage is TRBV6-1 and J usage is TRBJ2-2, with 9 bases that match TRBD1. J lost 4 bases, V lost 4 bases, and 4 bases had no gene match. CDR1 MNHNS and CDR2 SASEGT come from the germline V gene. The CDR3 is 15 amino acids.

Of note for this clone: Other DNA sequences within the sample encode an identical CDR3. This chain uses TRBV27 with TRBJ1-1; D ambiguous. Trimming took 6 bases from V and 1 from J, leaving 9 bases between them. CDR1 is MNHEY, CDR2 SMNVEV, per germline (reference sequence). There are 13 residues in the CDR3. The CDR3 is CASSLRQNTEAFF. The CDR3 bases are TGTGCCAGCAGCTTACGACAGAACACTGAAGCTTTCTTT.

The rearrangement links TRBV6-4 to TRBJ2-3; weak D call: TRBD1 (7 bases). The germline V and J ends were trimmed by 6 bases and 6 bases, with 13 bases remaining between them. From germline, CDR1 is MRHNA and CDR2 SNTAGT. The CDR3 spans 13 residues. The CDR3 spells CASRPQGGDTQYF. The CDR3 region has the DNA TGTGCCAGCAGGCCCCAGGGGGGCGATACGCAGTATTTT.

This chain joins TRBV6-4 and TRBJ2-3; the match to TRBD2 covers 10 bases. CDR3 length: 15 residues. The trim removed 3 bases at V and 4 bases at J, leaving 4 bases unmatched. The V gene's germline CDR1 is MRHNA and CDR2 SNTAGT. The CDR3 DNA follows: TGTGCCAGCAGTGATACTAGCGGGACCCCAGATACGCAGTATTTT. This sequence encodes CASSDTSGTPDTQYF.